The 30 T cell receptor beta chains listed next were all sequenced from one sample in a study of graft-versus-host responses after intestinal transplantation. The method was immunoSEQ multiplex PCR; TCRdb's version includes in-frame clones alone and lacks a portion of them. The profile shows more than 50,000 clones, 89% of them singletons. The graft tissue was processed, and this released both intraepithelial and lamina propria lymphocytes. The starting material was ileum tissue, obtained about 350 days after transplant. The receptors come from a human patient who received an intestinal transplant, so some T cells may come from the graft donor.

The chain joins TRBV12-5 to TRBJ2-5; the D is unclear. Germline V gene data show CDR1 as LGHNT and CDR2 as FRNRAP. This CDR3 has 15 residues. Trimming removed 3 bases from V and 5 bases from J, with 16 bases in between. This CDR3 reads CASGLGQRGVETQYF. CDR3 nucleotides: TGTGCTAGTGGTTTAGGGCAGAGAGGCGTGGAGACCCAGTACTTC.

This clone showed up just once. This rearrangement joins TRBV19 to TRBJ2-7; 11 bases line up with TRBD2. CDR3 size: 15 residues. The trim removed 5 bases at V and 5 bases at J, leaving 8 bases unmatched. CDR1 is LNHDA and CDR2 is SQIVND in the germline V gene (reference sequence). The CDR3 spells CASSLLAGGPNEQYF. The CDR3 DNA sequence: TGTGCCAGTAGTCTGTTAGCGGGAGGGCCTAACGAGCAGTACTTC.

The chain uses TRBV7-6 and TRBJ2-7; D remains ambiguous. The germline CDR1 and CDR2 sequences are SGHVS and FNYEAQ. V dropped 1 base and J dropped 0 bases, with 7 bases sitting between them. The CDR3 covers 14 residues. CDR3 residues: CASSLEVFSYEQYF. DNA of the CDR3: TGTGCCAGCAGCTTAGAGGTATTCTCCTACGAGCAGTACTTC.

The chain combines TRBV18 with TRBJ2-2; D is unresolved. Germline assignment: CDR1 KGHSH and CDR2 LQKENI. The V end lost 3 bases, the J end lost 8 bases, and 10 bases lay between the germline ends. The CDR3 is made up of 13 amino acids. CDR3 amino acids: CASSPDPGGELFF. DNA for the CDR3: TGTGCCAGCTCACCTGACCCAGGAGGGGAGCTGTTTTTT.

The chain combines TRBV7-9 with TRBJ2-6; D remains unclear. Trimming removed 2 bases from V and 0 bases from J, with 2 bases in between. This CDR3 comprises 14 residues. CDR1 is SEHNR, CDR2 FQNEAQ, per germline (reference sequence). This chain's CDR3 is CASSLTSGANVLTF. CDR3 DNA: TGTGCCAGCAGCTTAACCTCTGGGGCCAACGTCCTGACTTTC.

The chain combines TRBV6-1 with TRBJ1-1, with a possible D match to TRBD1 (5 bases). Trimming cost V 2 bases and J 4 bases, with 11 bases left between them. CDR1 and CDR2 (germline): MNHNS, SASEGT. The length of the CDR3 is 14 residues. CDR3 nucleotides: TGTGCCAGCAGTGAACATGGGGGACCCACTGAAGCTTTCTTT. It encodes CASSEHGGPTEAFF.

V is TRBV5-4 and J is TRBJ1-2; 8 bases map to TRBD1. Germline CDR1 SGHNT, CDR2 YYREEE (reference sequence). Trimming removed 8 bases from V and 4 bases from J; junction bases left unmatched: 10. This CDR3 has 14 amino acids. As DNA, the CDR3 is TGTGCCAGTGGACAGGGTCCAAGTAGCTATGGCTACACCTTC. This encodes CASGQGPSSYGYTF. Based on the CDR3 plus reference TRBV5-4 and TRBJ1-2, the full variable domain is ETGVTQSPTHLIKTRGQQVTLRCSSQSGHNTVSWYQQALGQGPQFIFQYYREEENGRGNFPPRFSGLQFPNYSSELNVNALELDDSALYLCASGQGPSSYGYTFGSGTRLTVV.

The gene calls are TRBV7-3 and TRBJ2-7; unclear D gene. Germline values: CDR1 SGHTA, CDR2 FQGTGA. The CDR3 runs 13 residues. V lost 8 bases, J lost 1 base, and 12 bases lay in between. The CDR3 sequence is CASSMGFSYEQYF. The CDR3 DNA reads TGTGCCAGCTCTATGGGGTTTTCCTACGAGCAGTACTTC.

DNA of the CDR3: TGTGCCAGCAGCTTAGGGCGCTATAGGGCGAGGATGAACACTGAAGCTTTCTTT. It codes for CASSLGRYRARMNTEAFF. This chain connects TRBV11-2 to TRBJ1-1, with D unresolved. Germline values: CDR1 SGHAT, CDR2 FQNNGV. This CDR3 comprises 18 residues. The V end lost 1 base, the J end lost 0 bases, and 18 bases lay between the germline ends. Full variable domain (outside the CDR3, taken from reference TRBV11-2 and TRBJ1-1): EAGVAQSPRYKIIEKRQSVAFWCNPISGHATLYWYQQILGQGPKLLIQFQNNGVVDDSQLPKDRFSAERLKGVDSTLKIQPAKLEDSAVYLCASSLGRYRARMNTEAFFGQGTRLTVV.

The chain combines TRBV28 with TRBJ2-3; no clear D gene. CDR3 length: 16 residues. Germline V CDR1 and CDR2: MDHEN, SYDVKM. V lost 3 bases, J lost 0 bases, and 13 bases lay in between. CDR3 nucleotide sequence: TGTGCCAGCAGTTTCCTACCTCCCACTAGCACAGATACGCAGTATTTT. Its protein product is CASSFLPPTSTDTQYF.

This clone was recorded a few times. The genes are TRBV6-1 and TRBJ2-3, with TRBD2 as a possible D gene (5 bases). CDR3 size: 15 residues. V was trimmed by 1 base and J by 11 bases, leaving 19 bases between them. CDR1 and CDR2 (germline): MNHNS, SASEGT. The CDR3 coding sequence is TGTGCCAGCAGTGAAGTTCGGACTTCCCTCGGGGAGCAGTATTTT. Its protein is CASSEVRTSLGEQYF.

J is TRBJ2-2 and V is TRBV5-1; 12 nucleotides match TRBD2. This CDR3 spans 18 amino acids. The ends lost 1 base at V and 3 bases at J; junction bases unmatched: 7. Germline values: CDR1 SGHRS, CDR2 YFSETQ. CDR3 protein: CASSLKPSGGADTGELFF. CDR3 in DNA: TGCGCCAGCAGCTTGAAGCCTAGCGGGGGGGCCGACACCGGGGAGCTGTTTTTT.

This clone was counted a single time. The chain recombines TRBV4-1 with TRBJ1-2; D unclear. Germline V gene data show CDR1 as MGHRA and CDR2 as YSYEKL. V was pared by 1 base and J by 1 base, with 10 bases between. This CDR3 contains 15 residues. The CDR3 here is CASSQVKGSNYGYTF. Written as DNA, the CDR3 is TGCGCCAGCAGCCAAGTAAAGGGAAGTAACTATGGCTACACCTTC.

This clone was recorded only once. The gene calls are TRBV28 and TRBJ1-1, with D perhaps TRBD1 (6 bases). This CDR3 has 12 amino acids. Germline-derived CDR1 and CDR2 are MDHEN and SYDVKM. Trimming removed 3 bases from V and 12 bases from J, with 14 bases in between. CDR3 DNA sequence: TGTGCCAGCAGTTTTAGGGGGACAAACCCTTTCTTT. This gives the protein CASSFRGTNPFF.

Here the CDR3 reads CASSLYSGDEQYF. In DNA form, the CDR3 reads TGTGCCAGCAGCTTATACTCAGGGGACGAGCAGTACTTC. The V gene is TRBV7-9, the J gene TRBJ2-7; D is perhaps TRBD1 (6 bases). V was clipped by 2 bases and J by 5 bases, with 10 bases between them. The germline CDR1 and CDR2 sequences are SEHNR and FQNEAQ (reference sequence). This CDR3 contains 13 residues.

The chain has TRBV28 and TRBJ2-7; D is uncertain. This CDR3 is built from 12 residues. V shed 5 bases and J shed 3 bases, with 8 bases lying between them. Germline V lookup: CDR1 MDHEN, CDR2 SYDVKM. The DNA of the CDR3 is TGTGCCAGCAGTCCTTCGGGCTACGAGCAGTACTTC. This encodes CASSPSGYEQYF. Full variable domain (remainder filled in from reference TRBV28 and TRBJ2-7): DVKVTQSSRYLVKRTGEKVFLECVQDMDHENMFWYRQDPGLGLRLIYFSYDVKMKEKGDIPEGYSVSREKKERFSLILESASTNQTSMYLCASSPSGYEQYFGPGTRLTVT.

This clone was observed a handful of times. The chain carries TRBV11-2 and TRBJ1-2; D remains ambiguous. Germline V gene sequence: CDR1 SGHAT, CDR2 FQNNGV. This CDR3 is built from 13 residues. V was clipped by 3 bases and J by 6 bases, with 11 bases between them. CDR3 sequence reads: CASSFWGEDGYTF. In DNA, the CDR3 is TGTGCCAGCAGCTTCTGGGGAGAGGATGGCTACACCTTC.

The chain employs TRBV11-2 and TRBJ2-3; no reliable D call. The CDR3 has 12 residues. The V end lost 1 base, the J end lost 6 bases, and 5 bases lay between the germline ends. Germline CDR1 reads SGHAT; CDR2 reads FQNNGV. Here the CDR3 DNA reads TGTGCCAGCAGCTTAGGAGTGGATACGCAGTATTTT. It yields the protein CASSLGVDTQYF.

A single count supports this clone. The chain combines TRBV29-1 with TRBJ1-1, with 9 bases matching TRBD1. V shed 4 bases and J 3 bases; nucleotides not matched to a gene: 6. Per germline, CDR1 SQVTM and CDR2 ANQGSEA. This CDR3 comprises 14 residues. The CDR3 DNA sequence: TGCAGCGTTGCGGACAGGGGTTGGGACACTGAAGCTTTCTTT. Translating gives CSVADRGWDTEAFF.

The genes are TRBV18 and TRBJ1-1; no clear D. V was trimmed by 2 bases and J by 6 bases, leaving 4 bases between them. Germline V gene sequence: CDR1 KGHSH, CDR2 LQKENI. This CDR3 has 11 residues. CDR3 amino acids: CASSPGSEAFF. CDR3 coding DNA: TGTGCCAGCTCACCAGGGTCTGAAGCTTTCTTT.

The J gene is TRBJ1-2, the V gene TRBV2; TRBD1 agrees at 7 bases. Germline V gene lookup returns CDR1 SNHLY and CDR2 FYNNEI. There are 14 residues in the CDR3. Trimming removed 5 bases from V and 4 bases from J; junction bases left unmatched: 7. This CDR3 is CASSNQGVGYGYTF. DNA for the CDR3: TGTGCCAGCAGTAACCAGGGGGTGGGCTATGGCTACACCTTC.

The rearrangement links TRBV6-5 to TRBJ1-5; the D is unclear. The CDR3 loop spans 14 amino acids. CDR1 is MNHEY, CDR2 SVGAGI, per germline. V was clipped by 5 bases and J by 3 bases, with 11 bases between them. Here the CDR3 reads CASSEVGNNQPQHF. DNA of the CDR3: TGTGCCAGCAGTGAAGTGGGGAACAATCAGCCCCAGCATTTT.

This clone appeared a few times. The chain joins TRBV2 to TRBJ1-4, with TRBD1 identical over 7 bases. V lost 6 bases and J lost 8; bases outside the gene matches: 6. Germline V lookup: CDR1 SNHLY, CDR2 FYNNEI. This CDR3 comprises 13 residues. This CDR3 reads CASRVDRREKLFF. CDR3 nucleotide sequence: TGTGCCAGCAGGGTGGACAGGAGGGAAAAACTGTTTTTT.

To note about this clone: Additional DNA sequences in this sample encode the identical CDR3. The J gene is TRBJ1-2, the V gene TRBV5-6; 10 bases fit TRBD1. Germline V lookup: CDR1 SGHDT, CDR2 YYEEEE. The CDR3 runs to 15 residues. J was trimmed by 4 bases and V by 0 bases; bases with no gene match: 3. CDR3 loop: CASSLVGQGSYGYTF. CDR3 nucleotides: TGTGCCAGCAGCTTGGTGGGACAGGGGAGCTATGGCTACACCTTC.

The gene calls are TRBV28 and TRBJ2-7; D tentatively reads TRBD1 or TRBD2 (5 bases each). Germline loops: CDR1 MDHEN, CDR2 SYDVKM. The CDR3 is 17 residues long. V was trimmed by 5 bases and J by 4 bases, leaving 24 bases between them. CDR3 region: CASSPPKEAGAGYEQYF. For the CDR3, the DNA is TGTGCCAGCAGTCCACCTAAGGAGGCTGGGGCGGGTTACGAGCAGTACTTC.

The CDR3, as DNA: TGCGCCAGCACCCCTGGGACCCCAGGTCGAGAGACCCAGTACTTC. Translating it yields CASTPGTPGRETQYF. The genes are TRBV5-1 and TRBJ2-5, with D perhaps being TRBD1 or TRBD2 (5 bases each). The germline V and J ends were trimmed by 6 bases and 4 bases, with 19 bases remaining between them. There are 15 residues in the CDR3. Germline V gives CDR1 SGHRS, CDR2 YFSETQ.

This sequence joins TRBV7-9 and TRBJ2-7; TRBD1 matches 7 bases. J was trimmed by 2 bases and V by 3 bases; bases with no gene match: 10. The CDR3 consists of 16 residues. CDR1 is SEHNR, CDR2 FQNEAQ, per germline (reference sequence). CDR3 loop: CASSFQTSDRAYEQYF. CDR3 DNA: TGTGCCAGCAGCTTTCAGACTTCCGACAGGGCCTACGAGCAGTACTTC.

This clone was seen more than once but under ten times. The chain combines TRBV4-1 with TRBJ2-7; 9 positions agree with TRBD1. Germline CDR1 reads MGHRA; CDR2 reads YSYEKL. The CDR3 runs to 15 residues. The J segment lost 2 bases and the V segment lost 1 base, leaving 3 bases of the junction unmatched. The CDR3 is CASSQADRGPYEQYF. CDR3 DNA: TGCGCCAGCAGCCAAGCGGACAGGGGTCCCTACGAGCAGTACTTC.

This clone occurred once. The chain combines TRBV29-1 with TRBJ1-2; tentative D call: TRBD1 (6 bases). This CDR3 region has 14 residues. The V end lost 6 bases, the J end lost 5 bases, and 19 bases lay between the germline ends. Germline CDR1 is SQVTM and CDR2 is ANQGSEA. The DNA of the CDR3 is TGCAGCGTCCCCACCCCGGGGGGCCGATATGGCTACACCTTC. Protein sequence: CSVPTPGGRYGYTF.

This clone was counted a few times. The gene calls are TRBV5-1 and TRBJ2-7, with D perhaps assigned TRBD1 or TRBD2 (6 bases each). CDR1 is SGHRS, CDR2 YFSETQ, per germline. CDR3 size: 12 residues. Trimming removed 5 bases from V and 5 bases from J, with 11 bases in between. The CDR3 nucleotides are TGCGCCAGCAGGGGGGGCAGCCACGAGCAGTACTTC. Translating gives CASRGGSHEQYF.